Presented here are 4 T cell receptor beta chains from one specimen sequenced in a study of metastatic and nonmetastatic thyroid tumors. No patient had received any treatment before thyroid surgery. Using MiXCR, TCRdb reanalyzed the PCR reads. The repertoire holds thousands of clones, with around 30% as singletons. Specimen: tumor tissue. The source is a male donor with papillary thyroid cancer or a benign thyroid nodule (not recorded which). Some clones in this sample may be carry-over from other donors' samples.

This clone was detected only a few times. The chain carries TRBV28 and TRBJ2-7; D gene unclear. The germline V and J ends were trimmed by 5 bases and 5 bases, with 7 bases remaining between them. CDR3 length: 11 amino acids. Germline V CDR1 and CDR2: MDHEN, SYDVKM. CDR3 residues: CASSIRDEQYF. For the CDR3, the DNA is TGTGCCAGCAGTATCCGGGACGAGCAGTACTTC.

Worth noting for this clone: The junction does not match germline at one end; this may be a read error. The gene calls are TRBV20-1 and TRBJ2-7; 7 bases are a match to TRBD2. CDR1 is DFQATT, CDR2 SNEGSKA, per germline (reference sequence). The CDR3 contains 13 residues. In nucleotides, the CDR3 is TGCAGCGCTCTCCGGGACTACTCCTACGAGCATTACTTC. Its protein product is CSALRDYSYEHYF.

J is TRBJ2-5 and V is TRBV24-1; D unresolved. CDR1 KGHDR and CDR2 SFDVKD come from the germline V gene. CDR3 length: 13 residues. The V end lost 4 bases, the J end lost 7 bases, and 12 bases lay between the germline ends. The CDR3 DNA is TGTGCCACCAGTGACCTTAGCAAACGGACCCAGTACTTC. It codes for CATSDLSKRTQYF.

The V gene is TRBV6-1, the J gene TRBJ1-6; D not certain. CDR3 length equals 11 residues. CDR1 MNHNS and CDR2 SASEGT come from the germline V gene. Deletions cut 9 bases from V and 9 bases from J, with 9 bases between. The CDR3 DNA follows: TGTGCCAGTCTGGAAGGTTCACCCCTCCACTTT. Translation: CASLEGSPLHF.